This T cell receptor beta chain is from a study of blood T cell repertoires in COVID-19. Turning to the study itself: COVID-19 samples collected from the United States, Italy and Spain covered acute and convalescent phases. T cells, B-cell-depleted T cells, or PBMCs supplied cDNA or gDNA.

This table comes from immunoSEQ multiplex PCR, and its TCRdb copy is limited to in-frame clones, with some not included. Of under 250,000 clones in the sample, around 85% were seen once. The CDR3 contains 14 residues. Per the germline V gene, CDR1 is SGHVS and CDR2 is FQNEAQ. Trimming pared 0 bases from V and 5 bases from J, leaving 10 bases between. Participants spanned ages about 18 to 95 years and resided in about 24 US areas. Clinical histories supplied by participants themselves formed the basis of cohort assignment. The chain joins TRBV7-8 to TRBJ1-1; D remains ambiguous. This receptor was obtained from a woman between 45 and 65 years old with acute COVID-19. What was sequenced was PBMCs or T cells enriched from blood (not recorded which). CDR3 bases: TGTGCCAGCAGCTTAGCAGGGAGTGGTACTGAAGCTTTCTTT. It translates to CASSLAGSGTEAFF.